What follows is one TCR beta chain and its context. Germline CDR1 is SGHNT and CDR2 is YYREEE (reference sequence). V was pared by 3 bases and J by 4 bases, with 10 bases between. This CDR3 comprises 13 residues. The source of the sample is a study of T cell changes during pregnancy in multiple sclerosis. Some clones are missing from TCRdb's copy, which holds only in-frame ones; the method was immunoSEQ multiplex PCR. The sample shows some 30,000 clones, roughly 87% of them seen only once. The receptor was derived from a female donor with multiple sclerosis, enrolled in a pregnancy study. The V gene is TRBV5-4, the J gene TRBJ1-1; D is unclear. Sequencing was performed on CD8+ T cells from peripheral blood mononuclear cells, taken before pregnancy. CDR3 in amino acids: CASSSSFSTEAFF. The CDR3 region has the DNA TGTGCCAGCAGCTCTTCCTTCAGCACTGAAGCTTTCTTT.